This T cell receptor beta chain was obtained from a study of shared T cell receptors in the human thymus (dated by TCRdb to 2020 to 2022). Context from the whole study: The study investigated the way shared, self-reactive T-cell receptor alpha chains are produced in the human thymus.

CDR1 and CDR2, per the germline V gene (reference sequence), are MNHEY and SMNVEV. Trimming leaves V shorter by 3 bases and J shorter by 7 bases, with the junction holding 21 bases beyond the gene matches. The CDR3, cysteine through phenylalanine, is 18 amino acids long. The DNA shown is the 54-base CDR3, in frame from base 1. To prepare the library, the immunoSEQ multiplex PCR assay was applied. The table comes from immuneACCESS by way of TCRdb, which keeps in-frame sequences with V and J called. Part of the clones is missing from these tables; in studies checked, under half for an unresolved V gene and the rest for unknown reasons. The sample table lists hundreds of thousands of clones, about 80% of them with a count of one. Jointly, the top ten make up approximately 0.013% of the sample. Details on this clone: Its antigen is still unknown. No base quality information exists; no much larger clone differs at one position.

These records were also assigned to another study, of human thymus T cells. The second study's authors report: In Finland, the donors were immunologically healthy infants who were having open corrective cardiac surgery for congenital heart defects. Thymus tissue was collected as surgical resects that were removed during corrective cardiac surgery. V and J gene segment usage appeared biased in both thymic and peripheral blood repertoires. The related research found that thymic TCR repertoires overlapped highly between unrelated individuals. The study characterized TCR alpha and beta repertoires from about 8 infant thymus samples and a few related peripheral blood samples. The cohort included a handful of male and a couple of female infants, with donor ages spanning 7 to 244 days. Thymocytes were freed from the tissue by mechanical means and kept at -70 degrees C as pellets of roughly 9-34 million cells. Genomic DNA was extracted from frozen cell pellets with a QIAsymphony instrument. TCRB and TCRAD loci were amplified from a standardized quantity of quality-controlled genomic DNA using the immunoSEQ multiplex PCR assay. The amplicons covered the V(D)J region and were long enough to include the CDR3 and to identify the V and J genes. Amplicon sequencing was performed on an Illumina platform through the commercial immunoSEQ service. Primer bias and sequencing errors were corrected as previously described, and TCRAD and TCRB were defined on the basis of the IMGT database. immunoSEQ Analyzer 3.0 and VDJTools were used for repertoire analysis, which covered basic statistics, V/J segment usage, diversity estimates, rarefaction and pairwise overlap. Chao1, ChaoE, Efron-Thisted, Shannon and inverse Simpson indices were used to estimate diversity, which was also estimated on datasets down-sampled to the smallest sample. For repertoire overlap, CDR3 nucleotide sequence, V gene and J gene had to match strictly, and clustering was done by Jaccard-based multidimensional scaling. On average, thymus samples gave roughly 800,000 unique TCRB clonotypes, whereas blood samples gave around 84,000.

The chain is assembled from TRBV27 and TRBJ2-7, and TRBD1 matches 7 of the central bases. This clonotype was sampled from a boy younger than two with a congenital heart defect. Donor details come from another sample of the same person, matched by shared clones. Material for sequencing was thymocytes. The encoded CDR3 is CASSFGIPGQVPRMEQYF. The sequenced DNA: TGTGCCAGCAGTTTTGGAATCCCTGGACAGGTCCCGAGGATGGAGCAGTACTTC.